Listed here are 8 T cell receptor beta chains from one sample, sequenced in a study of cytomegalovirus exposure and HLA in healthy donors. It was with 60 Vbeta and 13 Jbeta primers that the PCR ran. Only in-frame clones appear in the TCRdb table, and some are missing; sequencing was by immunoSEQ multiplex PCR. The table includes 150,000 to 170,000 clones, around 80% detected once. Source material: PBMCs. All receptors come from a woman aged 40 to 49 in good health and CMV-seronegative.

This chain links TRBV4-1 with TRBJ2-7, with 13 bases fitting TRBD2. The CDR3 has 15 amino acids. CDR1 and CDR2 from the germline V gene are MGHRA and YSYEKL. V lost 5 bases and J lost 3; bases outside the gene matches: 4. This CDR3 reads CASSSWTSGSYEQYF. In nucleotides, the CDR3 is TGCGCCAGCAGCTCATGGACTAGCGGGAGCTACGAGCAGTACTTC.

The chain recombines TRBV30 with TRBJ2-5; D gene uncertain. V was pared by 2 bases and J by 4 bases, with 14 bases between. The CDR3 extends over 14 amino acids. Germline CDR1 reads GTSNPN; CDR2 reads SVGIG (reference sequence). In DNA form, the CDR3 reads TGTGCCTGGAGTCGATTAACAGAACCAGAGACCCAGTACTTC. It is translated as CAWSRLTEPETQYF.

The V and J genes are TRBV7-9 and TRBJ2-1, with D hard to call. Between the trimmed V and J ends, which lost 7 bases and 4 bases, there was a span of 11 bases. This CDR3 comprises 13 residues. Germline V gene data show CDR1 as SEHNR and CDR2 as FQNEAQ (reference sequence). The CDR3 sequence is CASILVTYNEQFF. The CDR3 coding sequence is TGTGCCAGCATCCTAGTGACTTACAATGAGCAGTTCTTC.

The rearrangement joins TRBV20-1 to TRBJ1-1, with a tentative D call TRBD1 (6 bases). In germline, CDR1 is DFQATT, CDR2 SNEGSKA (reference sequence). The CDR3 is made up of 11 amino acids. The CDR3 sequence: CGAHRDTEAFF. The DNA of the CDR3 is TGCGGAGCCCACAGGGACACTGAAGCTTTCTTT.

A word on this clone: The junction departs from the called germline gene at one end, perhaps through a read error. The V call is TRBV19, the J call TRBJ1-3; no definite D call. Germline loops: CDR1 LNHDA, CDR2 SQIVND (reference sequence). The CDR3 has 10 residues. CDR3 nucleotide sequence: TGTGCCAGTGGTATATCGACCATATATTTT. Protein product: CASGISTIYF.

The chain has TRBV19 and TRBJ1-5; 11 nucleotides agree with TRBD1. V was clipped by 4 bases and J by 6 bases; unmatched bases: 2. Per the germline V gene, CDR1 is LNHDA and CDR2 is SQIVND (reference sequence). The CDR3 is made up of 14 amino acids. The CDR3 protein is CASSRTGGSQPQHF. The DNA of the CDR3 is TGTGCCAGTAGTAGGACAGGGGGCTCTCAGCCCCAGCATTTT. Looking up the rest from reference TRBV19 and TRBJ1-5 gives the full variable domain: DGGITQSPKYLFRKEGQNVTLSCEQNLNHDAMYWYRQDPGQGLRLIYYSQIVNDFQKGDIAEGYSVSREKKESFPLTVTSAQKNPTAFYLCASSRTGGSQPQHFGDGTRLSIL.

Here the CDR3 DNA reads TGTGCCAGCAGCCGGAGGGACAGTCGGAACACTGAAGCTTTCTTT. Amino acids: CASSRRDSRNTEAFF. The rearrangement uses TRBV5-8 and TRBJ1-1, with 7 bases lining up with TRBD1. The CDR3 totals 15 residues. The V gene's germline CDR1 is SGHTS and CDR2 YDEGEE. The V segment lost 4 bases and the J segment 1 base; nucleotides outside the gene matches: 7.

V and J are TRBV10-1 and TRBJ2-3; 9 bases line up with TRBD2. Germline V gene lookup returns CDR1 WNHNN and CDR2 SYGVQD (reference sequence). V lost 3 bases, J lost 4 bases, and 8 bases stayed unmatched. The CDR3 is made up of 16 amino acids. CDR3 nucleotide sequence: TGCGCCAGCAGTGATGAGGCGGGAGGGTCCCCAGATACGCAGTATTTT. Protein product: CASSDEAGGSPDTQYF.